This record looks at one T cell receptor beta chain sequence and its context. Its antigen is as yet unknown. The CDR3 sequence is 18 residues long. V lost 4 bases, J lost 9 bases, and 17 bases stayed unmatched. Germline CDR1 MDHEN, CDR2 SYDVKM. The data were taken from a study of CD8 T cells in ankylosing spondylitis. Findings and caveats of the study: About 8 highly homologous variants made up a TCR beta motif that seemed to typify ankylosing spondylitis blood. Prior literature has documented some motif variants in synovial fluid and blood from reactive arthritis. Significant enrichment of disease-linked clones was reported in matched ankylosing spondylitis synovial fluid. CD8+ disease-linked clones were present at relatively low frequencies in blood.

Quantitative 5'-RACE with molecular barcodes produced the TCR beta libraries. TCRdb re-called the 5' RACE reads through MiXCR, storing one row per CDR3 protein. The table includes roughly 370,000 distinct CDR3 sequences, 20% to 25% detected once. The sample consisted of blood, either unsorted or a sorted T cell fraction (not recorded which). The clonotype comes from a male donor with ankylosing spondylitis. This chain links TRBV28 with TRBJ2-1; 11 positions match TRBD2. CDR3 protein: CASSSTLSLAGGMGEQFF. In DNA form, the CDR3 reads TGTGCCAGCAGTTCGACTCTCTCCCTAGCGGGAGGAATGGGTGAGCAGTTCTTC. Combining the CDR3 with reference TRBV28 and TRBJ2-1 gives the whole variable domain DVKVTQSSRYLVKRTGEKVFLECVQDMDHENMFWYRQDPGLGLRLIYFSYDVKMKEKGDIPEGYSVSREKKERFSLILESASTNQTSMYLCASSSTLSLAGGMGEQFFGPGTRLTVL.